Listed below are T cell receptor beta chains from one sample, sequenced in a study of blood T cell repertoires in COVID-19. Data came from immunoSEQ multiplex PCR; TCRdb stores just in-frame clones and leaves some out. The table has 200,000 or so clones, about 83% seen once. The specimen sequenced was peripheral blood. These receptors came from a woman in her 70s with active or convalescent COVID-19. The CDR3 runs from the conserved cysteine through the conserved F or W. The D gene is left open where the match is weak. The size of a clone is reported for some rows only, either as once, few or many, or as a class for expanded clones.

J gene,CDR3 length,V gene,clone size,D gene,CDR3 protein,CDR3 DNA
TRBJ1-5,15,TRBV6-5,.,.,CASSYSGAGNQPQHF,TGTGCCAGCAGTTACTCAGGGGCGGGCAATCAGCCCCAGCATTTT
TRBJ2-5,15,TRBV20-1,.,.,CSASKREAGAETQYF,TGCAGTGCTAGTAAAAGGGAGGCCGGGGCGGAGACCCAGTACTTC
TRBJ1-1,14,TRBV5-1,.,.,CASSYSRPSSEAFF,TGCGCCAGCAGCTACTCCAGGCCGAGCTCTGAAGCTTTCTTT
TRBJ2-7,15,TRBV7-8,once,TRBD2,CASSPGTSGAYEQYF,TGTGCCAGCAGCCCTGGGACTAGCGGGGCCTACGAGCAGTACTTC
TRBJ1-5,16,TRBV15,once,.,CATSRTQGIRNQPQHF,TGTGCCACCAGCAGGACCCAGGGGATTCGCAATCAGCCCCAGCATTTT
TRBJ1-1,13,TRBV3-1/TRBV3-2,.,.,CASRDMRTTEAFF,TGTGCCAGCAGGGACATGAGGACCACTGAAGCTTTCTTT
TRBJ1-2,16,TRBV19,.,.,CASSIFVTDSNYGYTF,TGTGCCAGTAGTATTTTCGTCACGGACAGCAACTATGGCTACACCTTC
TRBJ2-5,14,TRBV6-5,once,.,CASRVQGVLETQYF,TGTGCCAGCAGGGTACAGGGAGTATTAGAGACCCAGTACTTC
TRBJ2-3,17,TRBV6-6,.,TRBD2,CASSPSSGRSGTDTQYF,TGTGCCAGCAGTCCATCTAGCGGGAGGAGTGGCACAGATACGCAGTATTTT
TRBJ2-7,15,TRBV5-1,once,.,CASSLRWGSSYEQYF,TGCGCCAGCAGCCTTCGATGGGGCAGCTCCTACGAGCAGTACTTC
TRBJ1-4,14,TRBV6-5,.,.,CASRSPGQKEKLFF,TGTGCCAGCAGGTCTCCGGGACAAAAGGAAAAACTGTTTTTT
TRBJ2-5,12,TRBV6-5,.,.,CASSPRRETQYF,TGTGCCAGCAGCCCGAGGAGAGAGACCCAGTACTTC
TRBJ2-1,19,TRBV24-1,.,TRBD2,CATSDSGTSGSHSYNEQFF,TGTGCCACCAGTGATTCCGGGACTAGCGGGAGCCACTCCTACAATGAGCAGTTCTTC
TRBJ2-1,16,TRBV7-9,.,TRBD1,CASSPPHRGFYNEQFF,TGTGCCAGCAGCCCTCCCCACAGGGGTTTCTACAATGAGCAGTTCTTC
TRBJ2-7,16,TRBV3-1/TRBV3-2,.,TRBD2,CASSQEVLASGSEQYF,TGTGCCAGCAGCCAAGAAGTCCTGGCTAGCGGGAGCGAGCAGTACTTC
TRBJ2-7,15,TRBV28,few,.,CASSVPSARSYEQYF,TGTGCCAGCAGTGTTCCTAGCGCCCGCTCCTACGAGCAGTACTTC
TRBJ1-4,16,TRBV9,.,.,CASSAGRQGFGEKLFF,TGTGCCAGCAGCGCCGGGAGGCAGGGATTCGGTGAAAAACTGTTTTTT
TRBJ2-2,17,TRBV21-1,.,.,CASSTPYSGRVAGELFF,TGTGCCAGCAGCACTCCTTATAGCGGGAGGGTTGCCGGGGAGCTGTTTTTT
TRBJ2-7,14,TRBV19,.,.,CASSAGQIIDEQYF,TGTGCCAGTAGTGCCGGACAGATAATAGACGAGCAGTACTTC
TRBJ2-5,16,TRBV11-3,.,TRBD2,CASSLRASGSIETQYF,TGTGCCAGCAGCTTACGGGCTAGCGGGAGCATAGAGACCCAGTACTTC
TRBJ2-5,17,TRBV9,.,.,CASSKQGIRGLGETQYF,TGTGCCAGCAGCAAACAGGGTATCAGGGGTTTGGGAGAGACCCAGTACTTC
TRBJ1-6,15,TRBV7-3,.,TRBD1,CASSLTTGGVSPLHF,TGTGCCAGCAGCTTAACGACAGGGGGTGTTTCACCCCTCCACTTT
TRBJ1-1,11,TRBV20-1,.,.,CSAFPNTEAFF,TGCAGTGCTTTTCCAAACACTGAAGCTTTCTTT
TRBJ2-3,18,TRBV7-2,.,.,CASSFRGRGAGVVDTQYF,.
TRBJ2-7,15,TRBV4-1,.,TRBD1,CASSLGQGGNYEQYF,TGCGCCAGCAGCCTAGGACAGGGGGGAAATTACGAGCAGTACTTC
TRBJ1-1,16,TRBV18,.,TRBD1,CASSPSRGSLNTEAFF,TGTGCCAGCTCACCATCCAGGGGGTCCCTGAACACTGAAGCTTTCTTT
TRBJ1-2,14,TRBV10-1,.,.,CARLQARGSGGYTF,TGCGCCAGGCTACAGGCGCGGGGGAGCGGTGGCTACACCTTC
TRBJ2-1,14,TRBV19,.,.,CASSIGWPPNEQFF,TGTGCCAGTAGTATTGGCTGGCCCCCCAATGAGCAGTTCTTC
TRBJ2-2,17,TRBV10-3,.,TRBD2,CAISESGLAGVTGELFF,TGTGCCATCAGTGAGTCGGGACTAGCGGGAGTTACCGGGGAGCTGTTTTTT
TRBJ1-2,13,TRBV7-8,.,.,CASSPGQGISYTF,TGTGCCAGCAGCCCCGGCCAGGGGATAAGCTACACCTTC
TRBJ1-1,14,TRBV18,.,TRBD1,CASSLDRAYTEAFF,TGTGCCAGCTCGTTGGACAGGGCGTACACTGAAGCTTTCTTT
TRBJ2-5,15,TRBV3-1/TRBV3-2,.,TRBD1,CASSPRDRGKKTQYF,TGTGCCAGCAGCCCCCGGGACAGGGGGAAAAAGACCCAGTACTTC
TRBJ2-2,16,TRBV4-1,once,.,CASSLLGGANTGELFF,TGCGCCAGCAGCCTACTAGGGGGGGCCAACACCGGGGAGCTGTTTTTT
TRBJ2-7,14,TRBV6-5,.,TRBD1,CASRPGQGTYEQYF,TGTGCCAGCCGACCGGGACAGGGAACCTACGAGCAGTACTTC
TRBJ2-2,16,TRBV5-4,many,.,CASSSQISGATGELFF,TGTGCCAGCAGCTCCCAAATTAGCGGAGCCACCGGGGAGCTGTTTTTT
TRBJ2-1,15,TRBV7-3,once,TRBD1,CASSKQGAIYNEQFF,TGTGCCAGCAGCAAACAGGGGGCTATCTACAATGAGCAGTTCTTC
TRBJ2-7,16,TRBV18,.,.,CASSLQNSLGGDEQYF,TGTGCCAGCTCACTCCAGAACTCCCTAGGCGGAGACGAGCAGTACTTC
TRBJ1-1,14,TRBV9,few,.,CASSVVPTGTEAFF,TGTGCCAGCAGCGTAGTCCCGACAGGCACTGAAGCTTTCTTT
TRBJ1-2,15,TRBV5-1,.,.,CASSLEGVRGSGYTF,TGCGCCAGCAGCTTGGAGGGGGTACGGGGCTCTGGCTACACCTTC
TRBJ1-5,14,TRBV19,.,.,CASSISGVGGPQHF,TGTGCCAGTAGTATCTCCGGGGTTGGCGGGCCCCAGCATTTT
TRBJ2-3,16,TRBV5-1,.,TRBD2,CASSLGEREGRRAQYF,TGCGCCAGCAGCTTGGGAGAGCGGGAGGGCCGGAGGGCGCAGTATTTT
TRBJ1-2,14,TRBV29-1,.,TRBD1,CSVSRTGSNYGYTF,TGCAGCGTTTCCCGGACAGGGTCAAACTATGGCTACACCTTC
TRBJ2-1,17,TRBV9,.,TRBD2,CASSVTLISGINNEQFF,TGTGCCAGCAGCGTCACCCTTATTAGCGGGATCAACAATGAGCAGTTCTTC
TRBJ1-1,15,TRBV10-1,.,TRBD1,CASSPSGTGSTEAFF,TGCGCCAGCAGTCCATCCGGGACAGGGAGCACTGAAGCTTTCTTT
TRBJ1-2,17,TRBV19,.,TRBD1,CASSSPGTGGANYGYTF,TGTGCCAGTAGTTCTCCCGGGACAGGGGGAGCTAACTATGGCTACACCTTC
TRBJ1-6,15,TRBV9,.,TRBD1,CASSVAGLGQGALHF,TGTGCCAGCAGCGTAGCTGGTCTCGGACAGGGGGCCCTCCACTTT